A selection of T cell receptor beta chains follows, all from one sample in a study of identical twins. TCRdb re-called the 5' RACE reads through MiXCR, storing one row per CDR3 protein. Of about 250,000 distinct CDR3 sequences in the sample, around 8.3% are singletons; the top ten hold around 3%. In addition, the sample was reused for a study of yellow fever vaccine responses in identical twins.

The sample taken for sequencing was CD8+ T cells sorted from blood. These receptors were taken from a young woman in good health. Both conserved end residues are part of each CDR3. The order of the fields is J gene, V gene, clone size, D gene, CDR3 protein, CDR3 DNA. A D gene is named only where the DNA matches it firmly. Size tells how often a clone was seen (once, few, many) or the class of an expanded clone, and some rows leave it out.

J: TRBJ2-7
V: TRBV4-1
size: -
D: TRBD1
CDR3: CASSQGPGQVYEQYF
DNA: TGCGCCAGCAGCCAAGGGCCAGGACAGGTCTACGAGCAGTACTTC

J: TRBJ1-1
V: TRBV20-1
size: -
D: -
CDR3: CSAPEIDTEAFF
DNA: TGCAGTGCCCCTGAAATTGACACTGAAGCTTTCTTT

J: TRBJ2-2
V: TRBV15
size: -
D: -
CDR3: CATSREGGELFF
DNA: TGTGCCACCAGCAGAGAGGGCGGGGAGCTGTTTTTT

J: TRBJ2-1
V: TRBV20-1
size: -
D: TRBD1
CDR3: CSVERPGTAYNEQFF
DNA: TGCAGTGTTGAGCGACCTGGGACAGCATACAATGAGCAGTTCTTC

J: TRBJ1-4
V: TRBV14
size: -
D: -
CDR3: CASSPIPGTLKLFF
DNA: TGTGCCAGCAGCCCGATTCCCGGGACACTAAAACTGTTTTTT

J: TRBJ2-5
V: TRBV6-6
size: -
D: TRBD1
CDR3: CASSNGQGQETQYF
DNA: TGTGCCAGCAGTAATGGACAGGGCCAAGAGACCCAGTACTTC

J: TRBJ2-1
V: TRBV25-1
size: many
D: TRBD2
CDR3: CASSGPGTSGTQFF
DNA: TGTGCCAGCAGTGGACCCGGGACTAGCGGGACGCAGTTCTTC

J: TRBJ2-3
V: TRBV3-1
size: few
D: TRBD2
CDR3: CASSQGTSGTLDTQYF
DNA: TGTGCCAGCAGCCAGGGGACTAGCGGGACCTTAGATACGCAGTATTTT

J: TRBJ2-1
V: TRBV24-1
size: many
D: -
CDR3: CATSDLGEQFF
DNA: TGTGCCACCAGTGATCTTGGTGAGCAGTTCTTC

J: TRBJ2-7
V: TRBV5-1
size: few
D: TRBD1
CDR3: CASSFESGGGYEQYF
DNA: TGCGCCAGCAGCTTTGAATCAGGGGGTGGCTACGAGCAGTACTTC

J: TRBJ2-3
V: TRBV9
size: few
D: TRBD2
CDR3: CASSPRTSGFSDTQYF
DNA: TGTGCCAGCAGCCCAAGGACTAGCGGGTTTTCAGATACGCAGTATTTT

J: TRBJ2-3
V: TRBV4-1
size: -
D: -
CDR3: CASSLLAPSSDHEISTDTQYF
DNA: TGCGCCAGCAGCCTCTTAGCCCCGTCTAGCGACCACGAGATTAGCACAGATACGCAGTATTTT

J: TRBJ2-2
V: TRBV7-6
size: few
D: TRBD1
CDR3: CASSVGQGTGELFF
DNA: TGTGCCAGCAGCGTAGGACAGGGCACCGGGGAGCTGTTTTTT

J: TRBJ2-3
V: TRBV12-3/TRBV12-4
size: few
D: TRBD2
CDR3: CASSFGLAGTTDTQYF
DNA: TGTGCCAGCAGTTTTGGACTAGCGGGAACCACAGATACGCAGTATTTT

J: TRBJ2-1
V: TRBV27
size: many
D: -
CDR3: CASSSPGKEQFF
DNA: TGTGCCAGCAGTTCACCCGGAAAGGAGCAGTTCTTC

J: TRBJ2-3
V: TRBV5-1
size: many
D: -
CDR3: CASSLAGGGGPTDTQYF
DNA: TGCGCCAGCAGCTTGGCCGGGGGTGGAGGACCCACAGATACGCAGTATTTT

J: TRBJ2-1
V: TRBV18
size: few
D: TRBD2
CDR3: CASSPWGLADSYNEQFF
DNA: TGTGCCAGCTCACCATGGGGACTAGCTGATTCCTACAATGAGCAGTTCTTC

J: TRBJ2-2
V: TRBV6-2/TRBV6-3
size: many
D: -
CDR3: CASSYLGQHGELFF
DNA: TGTGCCAGCAGTTACCTAGGGCAACACGGGGAGCTGTTTTTT

J: TRBJ2-3
V: TRBV20-1
size: few
D: -
CDR3: CSARDIGTVPDTQYF
DNA: TGCAGTGCTAGAGATATCGGTACAGTCCCAGATACGCAGTATTTT

J: TRBJ2-3
V: TRBV11-2
size: few
D: TRBD2
CDR3: CASSISGTSGVISTDTQYF
DNA: TGTGCCAGCAGCATATCAGGGACTAGCGGGGTAATTAGCACAGATACGCAGTATTTT

J: TRBJ2-1
V: TRBV4-1
size: -
D: TRBD2
CDR3: CASSQYATSGTNEQFF
DNA: TGCGCCAGCAGCCAATATGCGACTAGCGGGACCAATGAGCAGTTCTTC

J: TRBJ2-1
V: TRBV27
size: -
D: TRBD2
CDR3: CASSSPGLAGAGYYNEQFF
DNA: TGTGCCAGCAGTTCCCCGGGACTAGCGGGAGCTGGGTACTACAATGAGCAGTTCTTC

J: TRBJ2-3
V: TRBV27
size: many
D: -
CDR3: CASSSRPNGGDTQYF
DNA: TGTGCCAGCAGTTCACGTCCTAACGGTGGAGATACGCAGTATTTT

J: TRBJ2-7
V: TRBV14
size: -
D: -
CDR3: CASSQARGPRVYEQYF
DNA: TGTGCCAGCAGCCAAGCCCGGGGGCCGCGGGTCTACGAGCAGTACTTC

J: TRBJ2-3
V: TRBV7-2
size: many
D: -
CDR3: CASSLGFVDTQYF
DNA: TGTGCCAGCAGCTTAGGGTTTGTAGATACGCAGTATTTT

J: TRBJ2-7
V: TRBV27
size: few
D: -
CDR3: CASSDLVDEQYF
DNA: TGTGCCAGCAGTGACTTAGTCGACGAGCAGTACTTC

J: TRBJ2-7
V: TRBV12-3/TRBV12-4
size: many
D: TRBD2
CDR3: CASSSVQAGGLREQYF
DNA: TGTGCCAGCAGTTCGGTCCAGGCGGGGGGGCTTCGCGAGCAGTACTTC

J: TRBJ2-2
V: TRBV24-1
size: many
D: -
CDR3: CATRGENTGELFF
DNA: TGTGCCACCAGGGGGGAGAACACCGGGGAGCTGTTTTTT

J: TRBJ1-1
V: TRBV7-9
size: many
D: -
CDR3: CASSHSGANTEAFF
DNA: TGTGCCAGCAGTCACAGTGGGGCGAACACTGAAGCTTTCTTT